This note documents a single T cell receptor beta chain sequence. The antigen remains undetermined. Investigators divided CD4+ cells into CD45RA+ naive and CD45RA-negative memory subsets. The sample is drawn from a study of shared clonotypes between healthy human individuals. The genomic DNA of each subset was split evenly across several immunoSEQ plates. The table came from immunoSEQ multiplex PCR; TCRdb's copy has only in-frame clones and leaves some out. The sample holds millions of clones, roughly 92% seen once. General study results and limits: Sequencing depth was predicted to influence how clonotypes are shared among donors.

The sequence came from a man younger than 35 in good health. Specimen: naive CD4+ T cells sorted from blood. Documented subset: CD45RA+ positively selected.

CDR3 loop: CASSGAGVNTQYF. The CDR3 DNA sequence: TGTGCCAGCAGCGGGGCAGGCGTGAATACGCAGTATTTT. This rearrangement joins TRBV11-3 to TRBJ2-3, with D possibly matching TRBD1 (5 bases). The CDR3 has 13 amino acids. Germline assignment: CDR1 SGHNT and CDR2 YENEEA. The ends were cut back, 5 bases at V and 7 bases at J, with 13 bases in the middle.